Listed below are T cell receptor beta chains from one sample, sequenced in a study of OX40 agonist ivuxolimab in advanced cancers. Produced via immunoSEQ multiplex PCR; TCRdb's table is partial and in-frame only. The sample has approximately 160,000 clones; approximately 94% are singletons. Here the sequenced sample was CD4+ or CD8+ T cells sorted from blood, taken in a trial of the OX40 agonist ivuxolimab. These receptors were obtained from an adult with an advanced solid tumor such as melanoma, head and neck, liver or kidney cancer. CDR3s include the opening cysteine and the closing phenylalanine or tryptophan. The D gene is left open where the match is weak. The size of a clone is reported for some rows only, either as once, few or many, or as a class for expanded clones.

J gene | D gene | clone size | V gene | CDR3 length | CDR3 protein | CDR3 DNA
TRBJ2-7 | TRBD2 | - | TRBV6-5 | 14 | CASRPGTSVYEQYF | TGTGCCAGCAGACCCGGGACTAGCGTCTACGAGCAGTACTTC
TRBJ1-2 | TRBD1 | - | TRBV2 | 14 | CASSIQGYNYGYTF | TGTGCCAGCAGTATACAGGGGTACAACTATGGCTACACCTTC
TRBJ1-1 | - | - | TRBV6-1 | 15 | CASIGSGRLNTEAFF | TGTGCCAGCATCGGTTCCGGACGGTTGAACACTGAAGCTTTCTTT
TRBJ2-7 | - | - | TRBV19 | 14 | CASSIVGLAYEQYF | TGTGCCAGTAGTATAGTTGGGCTTGCTTACGAGCAGTACTTC
TRBJ1-4 | TRBD1 | - | TRBV4-1 | 19 | CASSRVQGSATSTNEKLFF | TGCGCCAGCAGCCGGGTACAGGGGAGCGCGACTTCAACTAATGAAAAACTGTTTTTT
TRBJ1-3 | - | - | TRBV4-1 | 15 | CASSQELQAENTIYF | TGCGCCAGCAGCCAAGAACTACAGGCGGAAAACACCATATATTTT
TRBJ2-1 | - | - | TRBV5-1 | 15 | CASSKTSRGRFEQFF | TGCGCCTCTTCAAAGACGAGTAGGGGCCGTTTTGAGCAGTTCTTC
TRBJ1-1 | - | - | TRBV9 | 14 | CASSAQVSNTEAFF | TGTGCCAGCAGCGCACAGGTTTCGAACACTGAAGCTTTCTTT
TRBJ1-2 | - | once | TRBV7-6 | 14 | CASSLDTGFYGYTF | TGTGCCAGCAGCCTGGACACGGGATTCTATGGCTACACCTTC
TRBJ2-1 | - | - | TRBV18 | 11 | CASSPGGEQFF | TGTGCCAGCTCACCAGGAGGTGAGCAGTTCTTC
TRBJ2-7 | - | - | TRBV28 | 13 | CAIQEGLTYEQYF | TGTGCCATACAAGAGGGGTTGACCTACGAGCAGTACTTC
TRBJ2-3 | - | - | TRBV28 | 15 | CASSYGTSLADTQYF | TGTGCCAGCAGTTACGGGACGTCCTTGGCAGATACGCAGTATTTT
TRBJ2-3 | - | - | TRBV4-3 | 17 | CASSPRPPPTSTDTQYF | TGCGCCAGCAGCCCTAGGCCCCCGCCAACTAGCACAGATACGCAGTATTTT
TRBJ1-1 | - | - | TRBV7-2 | 14 | CASSSATSRTEAFF | TGTGCCAGCAGCTCCGCCACCAGCAGGACTGAAGCTTTCTTT
TRBJ2-1 | TRBD2 | - | TRBV5-4 | 17 | CASSSSLLAGFYNEQFF | TGTGCCAGCAGCTCCTCCCTCCTAGCGGGATTCTACAATGAGCAGTTCTTC
TRBJ2-5 | TRBD1 | - | TRBV2 | 15 | CASSEVRGSQETQYF | TGTGCCAGCAGTGAAGTCAGGGGGTCCCAAGAGACCCAGTACTTC
TRBJ2-7 | - | - | TRBV11-2 | 15 | CASSGIEDSLYEQYF | TGTGCCAGCAGCGGGATAGAAGACAGCTTATACGAGCAGTACTTC
TRBJ1-2 | - | - | TRBV4-3 | 14 | CASSQDYVNYGYTF | TGCGCCAGCAGCCAAGATTACGTCAACTATGGCTACACCTTC
TRBJ2-7 | TRBD1 | - | TRBV11-2 | 14 | CASSSRDRSVEQYF | TGTGCCAGCAGCTCCCGGGACAGGTCGGTCGAGCAGTACTTC
TRBJ1-1 | - | - | TRBV30 | 15 | CAWDQVGTLNTEAFF | TGTGCCTGGGATCAGGTCGGGACACTGAACACTGAAGCTTTCTTT
TRBJ1-2 | - | - | TRBV28 | 12 | CASSTISYGYTF | TGTGCCAGCAGTACCATCTCCTATGGCTACACCTTC
TRBJ2-3 | - | once | TRBV20-1 | 10 | CSPKKDTQYF | TGCAGCCCAAAAAAGGATACGCAGTATTTT
TRBJ1-5 | - | - | TRBV2 | 14 | CASSGGRANQPQHF | TGTGCCAGCAGTGGTGGCAGGGCAAATCAGCCCCAGCATTTT
TRBJ1-2 | - | - | TRBV7-2 | 15 | CASSPPGTLNYGYTF | TGTGCCAGCAGCCCCCCAGGGACGTTAAACTATGGCTACACCTTC